The 2 T cell receptor beta chains below come from one sample, sequenced in a study of blood T cell repertoires in COVID-19. This table comes from immunoSEQ multiplex PCR, and its TCRdb copy is limited to in-frame clones, with some not included. The data show over 65,000 clones, with over 70% seen just once and more than 0.85% held by the top ten. Input material: peripheral blood. The source of these receptors is a human donor in a cohort sampled during active COVID-19.

The J gene is TRBJ2-5, the V gene TRBV5-1, with 10 bases lining up with TRBD2. V lost 3 bases to trimming and J lost 3 bases; unmatched junction nucleotides: 8. Germline V gene sequence: CDR1 SGHRS, CDR2 YFSETQ. The CDR3 runs 16 residues. The DNA for the CDR3 is TGCGCCAGCAGCTCCCCCGGGACTAGCGTTGAAGAGACCCAGTACTTC. This translates into CASSSPGTSVEETQYF.

This rearrangement joins TRBV7-2 to TRBJ2-3; maybe TRBD2 (5 bases). V was trimmed by 4 bases and J by 2 bases, leaving 16 bases between them. Germline values: CDR1 SGHTA, CDR2 FQGNSA. The CDR3 has 16 residues. The CDR3 bases are TGTGCCAGCAGCTCCGACCTATTAGCGTCCACAGATACGCAGTATTTT. Translating gives CASSSDLLASTDTQYF.